A selection of T cell receptor beta chains follows, all from one sample in a study of T cell repertoires in cytomegalovirus infection. Each CDR3 protein gets one entry after TCRdb re-called the reads with MiXCR. The repertoire holds about 770,000 distinct CDR3 sequences, 25% to 35% seen once, with around 14% in the top ten. Their specific antigens are unknown. The sample here was cultured CD8+ T cells from PBMCs, taken from culture after CMV antigen stimulation. The source is a human donor in good health (CMV status not recorded). Some clones in this sample may be carry-over from other donors' samples. Both conserved end residues are part of each CDR3. D genes are given only for firm matches. Clone size is shown for a subset of rows, as once, few, many or a class of expanded clone.

clone size	D gene	V gene	J gene	CDR3 protein	CDR3 DNA
NA	TRBD2	TRBV7-6	TRBJ2-1	CASSLGGGVVGEQFF	TGTGCCAGCAGCTTAGGCGGGGGGGTGGTGGGTGAGCAGTTCTTC
NA	TRBD1	TRBV6-1	TRBJ1-1	CVSSDFPGTGPEAFF	TGTGTCAGCAGTGATTTTCCCGGGACAGGGCCAGAAGCTTTCTTT
NA	NA	TRBV28	TRBJ1-5	CASSPVHNQPQHF	TGTGCCAGCAGCCCAGTCCACAATCAGCCCCAGCATTTT
NA	NA	TRBV2	TRBJ2-1	CASNQESEQFF	TGTGCCAGCAATCAGGAGAGTGAGCAGTTCTTC
NA	NA	TRBV3-1	TRBJ1-1	CVSSQGAGPHEAFF	TGTGTCAGCAGCCAAGGAGCCGGACCTCATGAAGCTTTCTTT
NA	NA	TRBV7-9	TRBJ2-1	CASSPKGEQFF	TGTGCCAGCAGCCCAAAGGGGGAGCAGTTCTTC
many	NA	TRBV7-8	TRBJ1-5	CASSLEGHSNQPQHF	TGTGCCAGCAGCTTAGAGGGACATAGCAATCAGCCCCAGCATTTT
NA	NA	TRBV7-9	TRBJ1-5	CASSSTTGSNQPQHF	TGTGCCAGCAGCTCCACGACCGGTAGCAATCAGCCCCAGCATTTT
many	NA	TRBV7-9	TRBJ1-1	CASSFGIRTENTEAFF	TGTGCCAGCAGCTTTGGGATACGGACAGAGAACACTGAAGCTTTCTTT
few	NA	TRBV27	TRBJ1-5	CASSSGGYNQPQHF	TGTGCCAGCAGTTCCGGGGGGTACAATCAGCCCCAGCATTTT
few	TRBD1	TRBV10-3	TRBJ1-2	CAIRSGTDYGYTF	TGTGCCATCAGAAGCGGGACAGACTATGGCTACACCTTC
NA	NA	TRBV7-6	TRBJ2-1	CASSLGQDNNEQFF	TGTGCCAGCAGCTTAGGACAGGACAACAATGAGCAGTTCTTC
NA	NA	TRBV6-2/TRBV6-3	TRBJ1-2	CASSYDTTGNYGYTF	TGTGCCAGCAGTTACGATACAACAGGAAACTATGGCTACACCTTC
many	NA	TRBV6-5	TRBJ2-3	CASSYGPTDTQYF	TGTGCCAGCAGTTACGGCCCCACAGATACGCAGTATTTT
NA	NA	TRBV6-5	TRBJ1-3	CPQGPIYF	TGTCCCCAGGGCCCCATATATTTT
few	NA	TRBV12-3/TRBV12-4	TRBJ2-6	CASSFEGPGANVLTF	TGTGCCAGCAGTTTTGAGGGGCCTGGGGCCAACGTCCTGACTTTC
few	NA	TRBV6-1	TRBJ1-6	CASSAKTAFYSPLHF	TGTGCCAGCAGTGCCAAGACAGCTTTTTATTCACCCCTCCACTTT
few	TRBD1	TRBV5-1	TRBJ1-1	CASGDGTGNTEAFF	TGCGCCAGCGGGGACGGGACAGGAAACACTGAAGCTTTCTTT
many	TRBD2	TRBV7-9	TRBJ2-1	CASSTSGGINEQFF	TGTGCCAGCTCGACTAGCGGGGGGATCAATGAGCAGTTCTTC
many	NA	TRBV7-8	TRBJ1-2	CASSLESGSSYGYTF	TGTGCCAGCAGCTTAGAATCAGGGAGCAGCTATGGCTACACCTTC
NA	TRBD1	TRBV6-1	TRBJ1-5	CASTWTGKGQPQHF	TGTGCCAGCACCTGGACAGGGAAGGGTCAGCCCCAGCATTTT
NA	NA	TRBV4-2	TRBJ2-7	CASSQTGGEEQYF	TGTGCCAGCAGCCAAACAGGGGGGGAAGAGCAGTACTTC
many	NA	TRBV7-6	TRBJ2-3	CASSVHPLDTQYF	TGTGCCAGCAGCGTTCATCCCCTCGATACGCAGTATTTT
NA	NA	TRBV19	TRBJ2-3	CTSSNDGNRDTQYF	TGTACCAGTAGTAACGACGGCAACAGAGATACGCAGTATTTT
many	TRBD2	TRBV6-5	TRBJ2-1	CASSLNVAGGPGSYNEQFF	TGTGCCAGCAGTTTGAACGTAGCGGGGGGCCCCGGCTCCTACAATGAGCAGTTCTTC
NA	TRBD2	TRBV10-1	TRBJ2-3	CASSDYSERGVTDTQYF	TGCGCCAGCAGCGATTACTCCGAGCGGGGGGTCACAGATACGCAGTATTTT
many	TRBD2	TRBV7-6	TRBJ2-3	CASSLGGGPTDTQYF	TGTGCCAGCAGCCTCGGGGGGGGACCCACAGATACGCAGTATTTT
few	TRBD1	TRBV4-2	TRBJ1-6	CASSQDPDRENSPLHF	TGTGCCAGCAGCCAAGATCCGGACAGGGAAAATTCACCCCTCCACTTT
many	TRBD2	TRBV7-2	TRBJ2-3	CASSSLAGTDTQYF	TGTGCCAGCAGCTCGCTAGCGGGGACAGATACGCAGTATTTT
NA	TRBD2	TRBV19	TRBJ2-2	CASSRLAHTGELFF	TGTGCCAGTTCGCGACTAGCGCACACCGGGGAGCTGTTTTTT
few	TRBD1	TRBV6-2/TRBV6-3	TRBJ2-3	CASSYVAGGPDTQYF	TGTGCCAGCAGTTACGTCGCAGGGGGCCCAGATACGCAGTATTTT
many	TRBD1	TRBV3-1	TRBJ1-2	CASSQGQGTHGYTF	TGTGCCAGCAGCCAAGGACAGGGGACCCATGGCTACACCTTC
NA	NA	TRBV5-4	TRBJ1-2	CASSPPLGRPGYTF	TGTGCCAGCAGTCCCCCCCTTGGACGGCCCGGCTACACCTTC
NA	TRBD2	TRBV7-9	TRBJ2-5	CASSLDPSGGEETQYF	TGTGCCAGCAGCTTAGATCCTAGCGGGGGGGAAGAGACCCAGTACTTC
NA	NA	TRBV6-6	TRBJ1-2	CASSYSKQSGSYGYTF	TGTGCCAGCAGTTACTCGAAACAAAGCGGCAGTTATGGCTACACCTTC
NA	NA	TRBV12-5	TRBJ2-3	CASGLTEGGTDTQYF	TGTGCTAGTGGTTTGACCGAGGGGGGTACAGATACGCAGTATTTT
NA	NA	TRBV7-9	TRBJ1-1	CASSFEYGNTEAFF	TGTGCCAGCAGCTTTGAGTACGGGAACACTGAAGCTTTCTTT
NA	NA	TRBV12-3/TRBV12-4	TRBJ2-7	CASSLLNYEQYF	TGTGCCAGCAGTTTGCTGAACTACGAGCAGTACTTC
NA	NA	TRBV12-3/TRBV12-4	TRBJ2-5	CASSQGTTRETQYF	TGTGCCAGCAGTCAAGGGACAACACGAGAAACCCAGTACTTC
NA	NA	TRBV7-6	TRBJ2-3	CASSYPGHLTDTQYF	TGTGCCAGCAGTTATCCGGGACATCTCACAGATACGCAGTATTTT
many	NA	TRBV7-2	TRBJ2-3	CASSLELSTDTQYF	TGTGCCAGCAGCTTAGAACTAAGCACAGATACGCAGTATTTT
NA	TRBD1	TRBV11-2	TRBJ1-1	CASSLDQGATEAFF	TGTGCCAGCAGCTTAGACCAGGGGGCCACTGAAGCTTTCTTT